This T cell receptor beta chain emerged from a study of T cells in Graves' hyperthyroidism and ophthalmopathy. The CDR3 extends over 16 amino acids. Trimming took 3 bases from V and 6 from J; bases not matched to a gene: 10. Germline CDR1 LNHNV, CDR2 YYDKDF (reference sequence). This clonotype occurred a few times. RNA transcripts yielded amplified TCR beta CDR3 regions. When the TCR CDR3 underwent first-round RT-PCR, the HTBI primer set was used. One entry per CDR3 protein results from TCRdb running MiXCR on the multiplex PCR reads. The sample lists about 360,000 distinct CDR3 sequences; around 13% were seen once. With a duration under 2 months, the hyperthyroidism was newly diagnosed in patients aged 18 to 65. Cells are PBMCs isolated from roughly 9.3 ml of fresh blood.

The receptor was derived from a woman between 18 and 30 years old with Graves' hyperthyroidism. The sample was blood. V is TRBV15 and J is TRBJ2-2; the match to TRBD2 covers 7 bases. For the CDR3, the DNA is TGTGCCACCAGCAGGGGCGGCTCTAGCGGAGCCGGGGAGCTGTTTTTT. Translated, it gives CATSRGGSSGAGELFF.